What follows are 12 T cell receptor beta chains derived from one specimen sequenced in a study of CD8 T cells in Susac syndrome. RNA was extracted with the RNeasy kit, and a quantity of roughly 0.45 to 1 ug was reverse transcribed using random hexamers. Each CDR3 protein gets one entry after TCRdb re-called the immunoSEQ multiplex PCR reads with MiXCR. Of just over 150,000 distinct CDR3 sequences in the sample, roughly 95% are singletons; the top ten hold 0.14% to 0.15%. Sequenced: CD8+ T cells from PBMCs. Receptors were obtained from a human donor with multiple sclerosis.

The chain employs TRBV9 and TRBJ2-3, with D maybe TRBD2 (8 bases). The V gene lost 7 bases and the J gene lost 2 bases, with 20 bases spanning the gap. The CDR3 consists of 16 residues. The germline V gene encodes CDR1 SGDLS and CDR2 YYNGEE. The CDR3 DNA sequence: TGTGCCAGCGGACAGGCGGGAGCGGGGGCCACAGATACGCAGTATTTT. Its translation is CASGQAGAGATDTQYF.

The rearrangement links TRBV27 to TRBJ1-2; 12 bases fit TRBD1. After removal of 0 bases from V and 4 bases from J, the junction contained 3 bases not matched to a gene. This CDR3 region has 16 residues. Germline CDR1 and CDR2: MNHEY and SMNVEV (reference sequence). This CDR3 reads CASSLSGTGGSYGYTF. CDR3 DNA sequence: TGTGCCAGCAGTTTATCTGGGACAGGGGGCAGCTATGGCTACACCTTC.

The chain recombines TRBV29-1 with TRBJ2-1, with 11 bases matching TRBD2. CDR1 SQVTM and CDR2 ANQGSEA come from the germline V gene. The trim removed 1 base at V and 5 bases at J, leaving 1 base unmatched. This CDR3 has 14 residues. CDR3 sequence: CSVEGLAGNNEQFF. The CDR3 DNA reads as TGCAGCGTTGAAGGACTAGCGGGGAACAATGAGCAGTTCTTC.

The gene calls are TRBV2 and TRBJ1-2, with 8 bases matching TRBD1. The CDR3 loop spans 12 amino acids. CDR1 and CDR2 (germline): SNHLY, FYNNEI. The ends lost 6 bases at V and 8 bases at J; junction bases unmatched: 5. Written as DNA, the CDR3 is TGTGCCAGCAGGGGGACAGGAGGGGGCTACACCTTC. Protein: CASRGTGGGYTF.

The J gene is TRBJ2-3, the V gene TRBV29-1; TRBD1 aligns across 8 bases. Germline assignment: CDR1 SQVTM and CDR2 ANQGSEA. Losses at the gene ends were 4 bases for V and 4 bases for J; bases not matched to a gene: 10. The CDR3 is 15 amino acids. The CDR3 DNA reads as TGCAGCGTTGTGCAGGGGGCGTCCCCCTCAGATACGCAGTATTTT. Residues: CSVVQGASPSDTQYF.

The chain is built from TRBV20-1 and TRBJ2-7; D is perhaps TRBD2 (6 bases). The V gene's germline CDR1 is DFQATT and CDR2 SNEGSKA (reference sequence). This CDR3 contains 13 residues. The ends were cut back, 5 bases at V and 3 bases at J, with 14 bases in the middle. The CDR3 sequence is CSAWASDHYEQYV. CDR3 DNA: TGCAGTGCTTGGGCTAGCGACCACTACGAGCAGTACGTC.

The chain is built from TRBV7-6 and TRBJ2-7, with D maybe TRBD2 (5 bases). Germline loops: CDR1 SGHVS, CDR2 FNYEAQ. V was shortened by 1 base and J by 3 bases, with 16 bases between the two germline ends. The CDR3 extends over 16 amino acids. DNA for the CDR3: TGTGCCAGCAGCTTAGTTTCGGGGTCCCCTGGCTACGAGCAGTACTTC. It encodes CASSLVSGSPGYEQYF. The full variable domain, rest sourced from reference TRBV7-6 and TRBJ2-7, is GAGVSQSPRYKVTKRGQDVALRCDPISGHVSLYWYRQALGQGPEFLTYFNYEAQQDKSGLPNDRFSAERPEGSISTLTIQRTEQRDSAMYRCASSLVSGSPGYEQYFGPGTRLTVT.

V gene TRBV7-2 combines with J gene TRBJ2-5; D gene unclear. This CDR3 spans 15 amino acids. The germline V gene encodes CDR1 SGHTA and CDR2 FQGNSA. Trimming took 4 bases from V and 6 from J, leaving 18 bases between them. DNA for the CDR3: TGTGCCAGCAGCTCCGAGGAGATTCCTAGGAAGACCCAGTACTTC. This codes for CASSSEEIPRKTQYF.

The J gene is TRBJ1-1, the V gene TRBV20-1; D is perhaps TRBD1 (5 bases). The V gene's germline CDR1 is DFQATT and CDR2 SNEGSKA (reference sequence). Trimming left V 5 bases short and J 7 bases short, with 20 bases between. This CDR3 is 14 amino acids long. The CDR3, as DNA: TGCAGTGCTGAGGGGTCCGTCGGAGATTTTGAAGCTTTCTTT. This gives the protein CSAEGSVGDFEAFF.

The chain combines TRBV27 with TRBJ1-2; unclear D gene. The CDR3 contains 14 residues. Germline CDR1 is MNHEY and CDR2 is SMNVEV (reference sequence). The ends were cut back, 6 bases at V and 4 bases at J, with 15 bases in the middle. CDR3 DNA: TGTGCCAGCAGCCCTACAACCGGGTTCTATGGCTACACCTTC. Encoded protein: CASSPTTGFYGYTF.

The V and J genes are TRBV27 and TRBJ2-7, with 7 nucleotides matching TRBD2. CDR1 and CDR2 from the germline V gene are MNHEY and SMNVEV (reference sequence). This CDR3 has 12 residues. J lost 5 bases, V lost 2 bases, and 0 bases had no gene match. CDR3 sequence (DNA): TGTGCCAGCAGTTTACGGGGGGACGAGCAGTACTTC. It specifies CASSLRGDEQYF.

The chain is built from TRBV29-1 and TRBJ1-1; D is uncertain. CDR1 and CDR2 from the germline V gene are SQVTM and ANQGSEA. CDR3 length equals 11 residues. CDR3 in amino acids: CSAEKNTEAFF. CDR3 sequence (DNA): TGCAGTGCTGAAAAGAACACTGAAGCTTTCTTT.